The rows below give T cell receptor beta chains drawn from one sample of a study of human T cells and chemical hapten exposure. TCRdb recomputed calls from the RACE reads with MiXCR, one row per CDR3 protein. The table records 65,000 or so distinct CDR3 sequences, 5.5% to 7.5% of them present only once. Sequencing was performed on whole blood. These TCRs come from a female donor in good health. Some clones in this sample may be carry-over from other donors' samples. Each CDR3 is given with its conserved first and last residue.

J gene	V gene	CDR3 protein
TRBJ2-1	TRBV6-2/TRBV6-3	CASSLNNEQFF
TRBJ1-1	TRBV4-2	CASSQGQGANTEAFF
TRBJ2-2	TRBV14	CASSPLLAGGRYTGELFF
TRBJ2-1	TRBV20-1	CSAHITPGRNEQFF
TRBJ2-3	TRBV11-2	CASSFTASTDTQYF
TRBJ2-7	TRBV2	CASSGDRSTGEQYF
TRBJ1-6	TRBV20-1	CSATTASSYNSPLHF
TRBJ2-5	TRBV6-5	CASSAPGRSETQYF
TRBJ2-7	TRBV12-3/TRBV12-4	CASSLASGRSYEQYF
TRBJ2-7	TRBV20-1	CSATDDGLGSYEQYF
TRBJ2-1	TRBV27	CASRGFGEQFF
TRBJ1-1	TRBV20-1	CSTRQATTEAFF
TRBJ1-2	TRBV28	CASNGPGYRPYGYTF
TRBJ2-7	TRBV27	CASSSGTSNEQYF